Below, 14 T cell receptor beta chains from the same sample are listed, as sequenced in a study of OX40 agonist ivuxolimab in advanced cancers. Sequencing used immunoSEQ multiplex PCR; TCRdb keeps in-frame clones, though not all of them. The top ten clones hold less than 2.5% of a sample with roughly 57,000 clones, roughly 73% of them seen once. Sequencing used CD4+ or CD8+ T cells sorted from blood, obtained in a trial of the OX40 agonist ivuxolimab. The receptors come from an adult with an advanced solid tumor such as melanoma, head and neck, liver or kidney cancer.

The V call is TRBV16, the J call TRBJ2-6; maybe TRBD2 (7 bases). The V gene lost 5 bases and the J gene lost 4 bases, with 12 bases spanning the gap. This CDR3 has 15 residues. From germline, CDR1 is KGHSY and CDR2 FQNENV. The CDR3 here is CASSAGAHGANVLTF. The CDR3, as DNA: TGTGCCAGCAGCGCGGGGGCGCACGGGGCCAACGTCCTGACTTTC.

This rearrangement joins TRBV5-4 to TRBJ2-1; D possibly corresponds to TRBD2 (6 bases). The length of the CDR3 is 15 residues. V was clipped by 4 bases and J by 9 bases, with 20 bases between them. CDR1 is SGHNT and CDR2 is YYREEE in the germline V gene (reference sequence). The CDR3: CASSPADGGLSEQFF. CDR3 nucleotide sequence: TGTGCCAGCAGCCCGGCTGACGGGGGATTAAGTGAGCAGTTCTTC.

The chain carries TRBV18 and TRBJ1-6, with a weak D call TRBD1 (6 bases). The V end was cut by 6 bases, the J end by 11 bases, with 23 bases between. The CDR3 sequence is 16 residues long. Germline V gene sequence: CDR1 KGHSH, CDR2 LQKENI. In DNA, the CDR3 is TGTGCCAGCTCGCGGACACCGGGACACACATTCACACCCCTCCACTTT. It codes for CASSRTPGHTFTPLHF. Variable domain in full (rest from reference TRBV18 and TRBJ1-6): NAGVMQNPRHLVRRRGQEARLRCSPMKGHSHVYWYRQLPEEGLKFMVYLQKENIIDESGMPKERFSAEFPKEGPSILRIQQVVRGDSAAYFCASSRTPGHTFTPLHFGNGTRLTVT.

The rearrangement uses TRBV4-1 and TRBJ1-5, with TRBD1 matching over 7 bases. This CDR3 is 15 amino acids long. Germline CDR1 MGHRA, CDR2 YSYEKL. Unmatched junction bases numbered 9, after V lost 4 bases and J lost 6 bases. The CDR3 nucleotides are TGCGCCAGCAGCCTAACCGGGACAGATCTTCAGCCCCAGCATTTT. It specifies CASSLTGTDLQPQHF.

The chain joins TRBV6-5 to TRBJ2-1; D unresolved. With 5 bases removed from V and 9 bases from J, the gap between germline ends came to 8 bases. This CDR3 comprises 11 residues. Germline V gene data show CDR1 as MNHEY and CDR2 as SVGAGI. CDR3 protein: CASSEESEQFF. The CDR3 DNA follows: TGTGCCAGCAGTGAGGAGAGTGAGCAGTTCTTC.

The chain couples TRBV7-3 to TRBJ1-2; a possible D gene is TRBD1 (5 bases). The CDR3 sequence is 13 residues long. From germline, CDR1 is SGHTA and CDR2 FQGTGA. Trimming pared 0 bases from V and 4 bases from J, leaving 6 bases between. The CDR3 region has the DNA TGTGCCAGCAGCTTAACGGGGGGCTATGGCTACACCTTC. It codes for CASSLTGGYGYTF.

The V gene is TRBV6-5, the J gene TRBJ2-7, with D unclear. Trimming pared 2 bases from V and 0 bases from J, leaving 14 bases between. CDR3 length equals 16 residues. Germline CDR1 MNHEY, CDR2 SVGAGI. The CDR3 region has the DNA TGTGCCAGCAGTTACAAGGGCTTCCCCAGCTCCTACGAGCAGTACTTC. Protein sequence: CASSYKGFPSSYEQYF.

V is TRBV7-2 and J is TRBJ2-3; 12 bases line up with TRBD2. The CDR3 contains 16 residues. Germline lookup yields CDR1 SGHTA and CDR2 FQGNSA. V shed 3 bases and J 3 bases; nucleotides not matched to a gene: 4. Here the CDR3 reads CASSFSTSGRTDTQYF. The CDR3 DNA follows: TGTGCCAGCAGCTTCTCGACTAGCGGGAGAACAGATACGCAGTATTTT. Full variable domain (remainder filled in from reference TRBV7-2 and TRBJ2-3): GAGVSQSPSNKVTEKGKDVELRCDPISGHTALYWYRQSLGQGLEFLIYFQGNSAPDKSGLPSDRFSAERTGGSVSTLTIQRTQQEDSAVYLCASSFSTSGRTDTQYFGPGTRLTVL.

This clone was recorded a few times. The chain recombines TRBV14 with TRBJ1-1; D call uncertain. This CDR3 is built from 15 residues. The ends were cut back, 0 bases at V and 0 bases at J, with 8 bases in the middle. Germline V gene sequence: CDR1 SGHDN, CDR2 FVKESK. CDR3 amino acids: CASSQDRPMNTEAFF. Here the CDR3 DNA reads TGTGCCAGCAGCCAAGATCGGCCCATGAACACTGAAGCTTTCTTT.

Here the CDR3 reads CASSPTYEQYF. The CDR3 nucleotides read TGTGCCAGCAGCCCAACCTACGAGCAGTACTTC. The rearrangement joins TRBV6-1 to TRBJ2-7, with unresolved D. The CDR3 is 11 amino acids. The germline V and J ends were trimmed by 6 bases and 2 bases, with 5 bases remaining between them. Germline assignment: CDR1 MNHNS and CDR2 SASEGT.

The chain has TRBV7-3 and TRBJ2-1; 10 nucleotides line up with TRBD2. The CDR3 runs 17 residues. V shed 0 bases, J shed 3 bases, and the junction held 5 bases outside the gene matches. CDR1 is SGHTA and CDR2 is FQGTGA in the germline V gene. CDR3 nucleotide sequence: TGTGCCAGCAGCTTAACTGCCTCTAGCGGGAGCTACAATGAGCAGTTCTTC. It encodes CASSLTASSGSYNEQFF.

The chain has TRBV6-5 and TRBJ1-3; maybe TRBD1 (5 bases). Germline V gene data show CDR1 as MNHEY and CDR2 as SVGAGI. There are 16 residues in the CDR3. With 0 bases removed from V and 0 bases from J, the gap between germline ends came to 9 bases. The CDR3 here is CASSYSSGVSGNTIYF. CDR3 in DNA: TGTGCCAGCAGTTACTCATCGGGGGTCTCTGGAAACACCATATATTTT.

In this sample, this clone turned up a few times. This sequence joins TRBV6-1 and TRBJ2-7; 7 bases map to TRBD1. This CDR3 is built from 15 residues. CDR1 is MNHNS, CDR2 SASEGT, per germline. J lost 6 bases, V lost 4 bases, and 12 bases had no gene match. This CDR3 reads CASSAPTGSSVEQYF. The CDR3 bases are TGTGCCAGCAGTGCCCCGACAGGGTCGTCGGTCGAGCAGTACTTC.

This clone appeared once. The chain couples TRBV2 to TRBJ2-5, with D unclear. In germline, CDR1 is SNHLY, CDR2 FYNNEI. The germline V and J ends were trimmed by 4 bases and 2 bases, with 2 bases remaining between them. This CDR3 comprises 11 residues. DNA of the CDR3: TGTGCCAGCAGTGGACAAGAGACCCAGTACTTC. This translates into CASSGQETQYF. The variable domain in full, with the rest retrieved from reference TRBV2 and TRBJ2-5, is EPEVTQTPSHQVTQMGQEVILRCVPISNHLYFYWYRQILGQKVEFLVSFYNNEISEKSEIFDDQFSVERPDGSNFTLKIRSTKLEDSAMYFCASSGQETQYFGPGTRLLVL.